The 8 T cell receptor beta chains given below trace back to one sample, sequenced in a study of cytomegalovirus exposure and HLA in healthy donors. A multiplex PCR was run with 60 Vbeta primers and 13 Jbeta primers. The data were produced by immunoSEQ multiplex PCR, yet TCRdb's version contains in-frame clones alone and is incomplete. The table shows 150,000 to 200,000 clones, with 81% occurring only once. Sequenced input: PBMCs. The receptors derive from a man younger than 35 in good health and CMV-seronegative.

The chain carries TRBV10-3 and TRBJ1-5, with D perhaps matching TRBD1 (5 bases). The CDR3 totals 15 residues. CDR1 and CDR2 (germline): ENHRY, SYGVKD. Trimming took 10 bases from V and 0 from J, leaving 16 bases between them. CDR3 nucleotide sequence: TGTGCCACCCACCCGGGACTATATAGCAATCAGCCCCAGCATTTT. It is translated as CATHPGLYSNQPQHF.

The chain employs TRBV11-3 and TRBJ2-2, with D possibly TRBD2 on 6 matching bases. Germline CDR1 and CDR2: SGHNT and YENEEA. V shed 5 bases and J shed 7 bases, with 17 bases lying between them. CDR3 length: 15 amino acids. In DNA, the CDR3 is TGTGCCAGCAGCCTGGGAGGTGGTACGAACGGGGAGCTGTTTTTT. It yields the protein CASSLGGGTNGELFF.

V is TRBV11-3 and J is TRBJ2-2, with no clear D. This CDR3 comprises 12 residues. V was pared by 4 bases and J by 6 bases, with 6 bases between. Germline V gene sequence: CDR1 SGHNT, CDR2 YENEEA. CDR3 bases: TGTGCCAGCAGCTCCGAGTCCGGGGAGCTGTTTTTT. Its translation: CASSSESGELFF. Variable domain in full (rest from reference TRBV11-3 and TRBJ2-2): EAGVVQSPRYKIIEKKQPVAFWCNPISGHNTLYWYLQNLGQGPELLIRYENEEAVDDSQLPKDRFSAERLKGVDSTLKIQPAELGDSAVYLCASSSESGELFFGEGSRLTVL.

This chain links TRBV19 with TRBJ1-5, with TRBD1 matching over 10 bases. The CDR3 contains 17 residues. The V gene end was trimmed by 1 base and the J gene end by 5 bases; junction bases not matched to a gene: 8. Germline assignment: CDR1 LNHDA and CDR2 SQIVND (reference sequence). CDR3 sequence (DNA): TGTGCCAGTAGTATAGGATTGAGGACAGGGGGGGATCAGCCCCAGCATTTT. Translating it yields CASSIGLRTGGDQPQHF.

This clone was counted a single time. The V call is TRBV19, the J call TRBJ2-1, with TRBD2 matching over 15 bases. The germline gives CDR1 LNHDA, CDR2 SQIVND (reference sequence). The trim removed 7 bases at V and 2 bases at J, leaving 6 bases unmatched. The CDR3 consists of 17 residues. In DNA form, the CDR3 reads TGTGCCAGTAAGCGGACTAGCGGGGGGGTTACCTACAATGAGCAGTTCTTC. This codes for CASKRTSGGVTYNEQFF.

This sequence joins TRBV7-6 and TRBJ1-5, with D perhaps matching TRBD1 (6 bases). Trimming pared 5 bases from V and 4 bases from J, leaving 15 bases between. Germline CDR1 SGHVS, CDR2 FNYEAQ. The CDR3 runs to 15 residues. CDR3 sequence reads: CASSLGGAKNQPQHF. CDR3 DNA: TGTGCCAGCAGCCTTGGGGGGGCGAAGAATCAGCCCCAGCATTTT.

This sequence joins TRBV6-1 and TRBJ1-5; D is unclear. V gave up 2 bases and J gave up 5 bases, with 7 bases separating them. Germline V gives CDR1 MNHNS, CDR2 SASEGT. CDR3 length: 13 amino acids. The CDR3 protein is CASSEHQDQPQHF. Here the CDR3 DNA reads TGTGCCAGCAGTGAACATCAGGATCAGCCCCAGCATTTT.

This sequence joins TRBV7-8 and TRBJ1-5; D remains ambiguous. Germline CDR1 SGHVS, CDR2 FQNEAQ. V lost 2 bases to trimming and J lost 1 base, with 9 bases between them. CDR3 size: 15 residues. The CDR3 spells CASSLMGQSNQPQHF. The CDR3 region has the DNA TGTGCCAGCAGCTTAATGGGCCAAAGCAATCAGCCCCAGCATTTT.